The clone carrying this T cell receptor (beta chain) was seen more than once but under ten times. Clones were read by immunoSEQ multiplex PCR, and TCRdb kept only the in-frame ones, dropping some. The table lists 100,000 to 150,000 clones, 80% to 90% of them singletons. CDR3 length: 12 residues. V was trimmed by 6 bases and J by 8 bases, leaving 13 bases between them. Germline V CDR1 and CDR2: SEHNR, FQNEAQ (reference sequence). The data derive from a study of blood T cell repertoires in COVID-19. The clonotype comes from an elderly man with active or convalescent COVID-19. The sequenced sample was peripheral blood. This chain uses TRBV7-9 with TRBJ1-1; D not certain. The CDR3 sequence is CASSDGGGEAFF. The DNA of the CDR3 is TGTGCCAGCAGTGACGGAGGAGGGGAAGCTTTCTTT.